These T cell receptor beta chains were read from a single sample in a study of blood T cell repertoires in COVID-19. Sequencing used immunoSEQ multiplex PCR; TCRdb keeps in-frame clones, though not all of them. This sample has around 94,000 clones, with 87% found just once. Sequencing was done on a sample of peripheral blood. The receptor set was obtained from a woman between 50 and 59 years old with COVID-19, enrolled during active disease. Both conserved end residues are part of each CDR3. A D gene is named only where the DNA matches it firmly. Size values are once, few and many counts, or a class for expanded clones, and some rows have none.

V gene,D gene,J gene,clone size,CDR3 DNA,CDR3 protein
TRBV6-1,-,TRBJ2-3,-,TGTGCCAGCAGTGAAGCACGGGGGTCCTACACAGATACGCAGTATTTT,CASSEARGSYTDTQYF
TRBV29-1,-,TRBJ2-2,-,TGCAGCGTTACAGATTGGGACACCGGGGAGCTGTTTTTT,CSVTDWDTGELFF
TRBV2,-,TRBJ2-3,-,TGTGCCAGCAGTACACTAAGCGAGGGTACGCAGTATTTT,CASSTLSEGTQYF
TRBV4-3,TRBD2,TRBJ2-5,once,TGCGCCAGCAGCCAAGGGACTAGCGGGGGGGCTTTTGAGACCCAGTACTTC,CASSQGTSGGAFETQYF
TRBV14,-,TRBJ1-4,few,TGTGCCAGCAGCCAAGAGGGCGGGACGGGGGAAAAACTGTTTTTT,CASSQEGGTGEKLFF
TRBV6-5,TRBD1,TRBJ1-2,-,TGTGCCAGCAATAACAGGGGTCATGGCTACACCTTC,CASNNRGHGYTF
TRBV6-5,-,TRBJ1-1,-,TGTGCCAGCAGTTACTCTTCCAGGGGCACTGAAGCTTTCTTT,CASSYSSRGTEAFF
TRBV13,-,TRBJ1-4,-,TGTGCCAGCAGCTCCCGACGGGGGAGTAATGAAAAACTGTTTTTT,CASSSRRGSNEKLFF
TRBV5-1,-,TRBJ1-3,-,TGCGCCAGCAGCTTGGGAGGCGTCGCCTCTGGAAACACCATATATTTT,CASSLGGVASGNTIYF
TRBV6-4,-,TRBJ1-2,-,TGTGCCGCCAGAGGAGGGGCTGGCTACACCTTC,CAARGGAGYTF
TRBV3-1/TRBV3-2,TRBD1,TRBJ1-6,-,TGTGCCAGCAGCCACCCTGGGGACAGCCATTCACCCCTCCACTTT,CASSHPGDSHSPLHF
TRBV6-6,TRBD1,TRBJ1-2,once,TGTGCCAGCAGCCTGGGACAGTATGGTGGCTACACCTTC,CASSLGQYGGYTF
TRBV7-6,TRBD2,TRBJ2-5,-,TGTGCCAGCAGCTTAACCTTAGCGGGGGGGCCGCGGGAGACCCAGTACTTC,CASSLTLAGGPRETQYF
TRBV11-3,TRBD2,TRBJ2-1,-,TGTGCCAGCAGCACGCCGGGGGGGCCCTCCTACAATGAGCAGTTCTTC,CASSTPGGPSYNEQFF
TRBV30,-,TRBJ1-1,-,TGTGCCTGGACGAGAAACGGGAACACTGAAGCTTTCTTT,CAWTRNGNTEAFF
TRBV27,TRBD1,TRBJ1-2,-,TGTGCCAGCAGTACGGACAGGTTTTATGGCTACACCTTC,CASSTDRFYGYTF
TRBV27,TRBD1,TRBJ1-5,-,TGTGCCAGCAGTTTCTTTACAGGGGGCAATCAGCCCCAGCATTTT,CASSFFTGGNQPQHF
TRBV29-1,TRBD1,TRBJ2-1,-,TGCAGCGCTGACGACAGGGGCTACAATGAGCAGTTCTTC,CSADDRGYNEQFF
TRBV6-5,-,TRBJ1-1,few,TGTGCCAGCAGTCATCATAGCACTGAAGCTTTCTTT,CASSHHSTEAFF
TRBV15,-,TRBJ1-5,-,TGTGCCACCAGCAGAGGCGCACAAAACAGCCAGCCCCAGCATTTT,CATSRGAQNSQPQHF
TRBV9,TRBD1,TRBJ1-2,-,TGTGCCAGCAGGAAGGGGGGCATCGGGACAGGGGCGGATGGCTACACCTTC,CASRKGGIGTGADGYTF
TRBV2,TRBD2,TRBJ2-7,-,TGTGCCAGCAGTGAAGCGCGGGGGACGGGGGAGTCCTACGAGCAGTACTTC,CASSEARGTGESYEQYF
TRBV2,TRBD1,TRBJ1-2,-,TGTGCCAGCAGGGTTCCAACAGGGGCGGTGAATGGCTACACCTTC,CASRVPTGAVNGYTF
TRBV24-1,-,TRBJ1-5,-,TGTGCCACCCCGGGGGTCGGTCAGCCCCAGCATTTT,CATPGVGQPQHF
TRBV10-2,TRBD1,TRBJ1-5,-,TGCGCCAGCAGCGACCAGGGGGCGGGTCAGCCCCAGCATTTT,CASSDQGAGQPQHF
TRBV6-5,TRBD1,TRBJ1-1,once,TGTGCCAGCAGAGATACAGGGGACACTGAAGCTTTCTTT,CASRDTGDTEAFF
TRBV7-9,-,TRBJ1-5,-,TGTGCCAGCAGCTTTTCAGCGGGTAACCATCAGCCCCAGCATTTT,CASSFSAGNHQPQHF
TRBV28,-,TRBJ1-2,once,TGTGCCAGCACCGTCGAGGGCAACGATGGCTACACCTTC,CASTVEGNDGYTF
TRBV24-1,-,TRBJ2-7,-,TGTGCCACCAGTGATGCGACAGCGCCCCACGAGCAGTACTTC,CATSDATAPHEQYF
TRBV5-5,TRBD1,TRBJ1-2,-,TGTGCCAGCAGCTTGACAGGGGGTGGCTACACCTTC,CASSLTGGGYTF
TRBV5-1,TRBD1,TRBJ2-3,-,TGCGCCAGCAGACAAGGACAGGTTGGCACAGATACGCAGTATTTT,CASRQGQVGTDTQYF
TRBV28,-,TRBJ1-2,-,TGTGCCAGCAGTCCCGAGCACTATGGCTACACCTTC,CASSPEHYGYTF
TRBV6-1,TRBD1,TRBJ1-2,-,TGTGCCAGCAGTGAACCGTCGGGACAGGGGGCTGGCTACACCTTC,CASSEPSGQGAGYTF
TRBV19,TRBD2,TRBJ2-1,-,TGTGCCAGTGATACTAGCGGGGGGGCCTTAGAGCAGTTCTTC,CASDTSGGALEQFF
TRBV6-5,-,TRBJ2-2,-,TGTGCCAGCAGTAACAGGGCGGTAAACACCGGGGAGCTGTTTTTT,CASSNRAVNTGELFF
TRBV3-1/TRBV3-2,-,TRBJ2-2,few,TGTGCCAGCAGCCAAGAGTTGGCCACCGGGGAGCTGTTTTTT,CASSQELATGELFF
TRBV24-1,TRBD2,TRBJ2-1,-,TGTGCCACCAGTGATTCGGGGGGGGTACGCTCCTACAATGAGCAGTTCTTC,CATSDSGGVRSYNEQFF
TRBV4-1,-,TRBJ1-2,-,TGCGCCAGCAGCCACCCTGGGACTTATCCATATGGCTACACCTTC,CASSHPGTYPYGYTF
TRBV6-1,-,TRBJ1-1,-,TGTGCCAGCAGTGAAGGGGGGCACACTGAAGCTTTCTTT,CASSEGGHTEAFF
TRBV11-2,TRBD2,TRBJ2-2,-,TGTGCCAGCAGCTTACTAGCGGGGCGAAAGACGAACACCGGGGAGCTGTTTTTT,CASSLLAGRKTNTGELFF
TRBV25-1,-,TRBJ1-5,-,TGTGCCAGCAGTGGATCAGGGGCAGGTCAGCCCCAGCATTTT,CASSGSGAGQPQHF
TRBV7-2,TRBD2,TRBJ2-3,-,TGTGCCAGCAGCTTAGGTGGGACTAGCGGGGGGGTAGATACGCAGTATTTT,CASSLGGTSGGVDTQYF
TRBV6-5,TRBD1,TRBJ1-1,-,TGTGCCAGCAGTTCAGGGGGTTATGTTGAAGCTTTCTTT,CASSSGGYVEAFF
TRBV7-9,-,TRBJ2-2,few,TGTGCCAGCAGCTTATCTTCAATCCAGACCGGGGAGCTGTTTTTT,CASSLSSIQTGELFF
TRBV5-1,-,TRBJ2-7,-,TGCGCCAGCAGCACCGACAGGATCCCCTACGAGCAGTACTTC,CASSTDRIPYEQYF
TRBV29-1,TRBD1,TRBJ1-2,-,TGCAGCGTCGGGCAGGGGGGAGGCTACACCTTC,CSVGQGGGYTF
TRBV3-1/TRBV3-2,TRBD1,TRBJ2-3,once,TGTGCCAGCAGCCTAGGACAGGGGGAAACAGATACGCAGTATTTT,CASSLGQGETDTQYF
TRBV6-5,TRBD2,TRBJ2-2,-,TGTGCCAGCAGCCCGGGACTAGCGGGGGCCGGGGAGCTGTTTTTT,CASSPGLAGAGELFF
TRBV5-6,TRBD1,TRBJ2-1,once,TGTGCCAGCAGCTTGGAATACAGGGGGGATGAGCAGTTCTTC,CASSLEYRGDEQFF
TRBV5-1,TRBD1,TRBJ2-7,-,TGCGCCAGCAGCTTGGAGCAGGGGGCTATCGACGAGCAGTACTTC,CASSLEQGAIDEQYF